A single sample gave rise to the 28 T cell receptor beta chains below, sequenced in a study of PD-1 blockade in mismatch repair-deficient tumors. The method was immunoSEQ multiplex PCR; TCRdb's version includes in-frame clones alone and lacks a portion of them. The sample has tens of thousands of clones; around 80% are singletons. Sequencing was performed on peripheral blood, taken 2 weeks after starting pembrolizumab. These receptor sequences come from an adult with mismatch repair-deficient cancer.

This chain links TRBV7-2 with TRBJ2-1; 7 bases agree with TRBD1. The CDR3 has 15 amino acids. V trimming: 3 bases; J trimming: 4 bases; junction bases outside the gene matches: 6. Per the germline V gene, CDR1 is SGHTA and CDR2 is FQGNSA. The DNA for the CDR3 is TGTGCCAGCAGCTTTGACAGGGAAACTTACAATGAGCAGTTCTTC. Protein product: CASSFDRETYNEQFF.

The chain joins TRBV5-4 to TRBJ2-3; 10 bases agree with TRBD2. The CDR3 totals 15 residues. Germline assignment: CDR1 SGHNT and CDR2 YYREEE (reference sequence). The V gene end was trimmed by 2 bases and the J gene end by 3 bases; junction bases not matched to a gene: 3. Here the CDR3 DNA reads TGTGCCAGCAGCTTAGCGGGAGGGCCAACAGATACGCAGTATTTT. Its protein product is CASSLAGGPTDTQYF. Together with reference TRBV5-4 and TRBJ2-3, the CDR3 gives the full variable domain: ETGVTQSPTHLIKTRGQQVTLRCSSQSGHNTVSWYQQALGQGPQFIFQYYREEENGRGNFPPRFSGLQFPNYSSELNVNALELDDSALYLCASSLAGGPTDTQYFGPGTRLTVL.

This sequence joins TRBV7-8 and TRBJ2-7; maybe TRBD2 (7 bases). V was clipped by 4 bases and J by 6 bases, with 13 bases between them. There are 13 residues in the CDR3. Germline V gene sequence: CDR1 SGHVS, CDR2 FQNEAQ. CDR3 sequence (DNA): TGTGCCAGCAGCTCAAGTAGGGGGGGCGAGCAGTACTTC. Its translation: CASSSSRGGEQYF.

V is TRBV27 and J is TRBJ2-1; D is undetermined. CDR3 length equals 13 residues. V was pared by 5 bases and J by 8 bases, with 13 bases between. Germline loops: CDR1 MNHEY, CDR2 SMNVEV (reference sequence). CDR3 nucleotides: TGTGCCAGCAGTCGACATTATGGGGATGAGCAGTTCTTC. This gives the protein CASSRHYGDEQFF.

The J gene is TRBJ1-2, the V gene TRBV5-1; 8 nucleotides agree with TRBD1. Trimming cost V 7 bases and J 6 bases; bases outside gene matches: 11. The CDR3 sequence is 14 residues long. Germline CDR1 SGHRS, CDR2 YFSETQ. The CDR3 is CASGRQGKRNGYTF. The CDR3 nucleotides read TGCGCCAGCGGAAGACAGGGGAAGAGGAATGGCTACACCTTC.

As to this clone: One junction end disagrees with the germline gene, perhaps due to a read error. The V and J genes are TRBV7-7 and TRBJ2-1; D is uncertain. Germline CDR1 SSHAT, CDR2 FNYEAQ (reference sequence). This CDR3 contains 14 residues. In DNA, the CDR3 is TGTGCTAGCAGCCTGACTTCAACCGGTCGGGAGCAGTTCTTC. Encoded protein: CASSLTSTGREQFF.

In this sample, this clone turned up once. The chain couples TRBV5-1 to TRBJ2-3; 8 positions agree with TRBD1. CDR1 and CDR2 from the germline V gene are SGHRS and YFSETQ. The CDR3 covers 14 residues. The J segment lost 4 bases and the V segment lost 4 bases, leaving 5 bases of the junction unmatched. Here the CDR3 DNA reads TGCGCCAGCAGCACCACAGGGGGTGCAGATACGCAGTATTTT. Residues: CASSTTGGADTQYF. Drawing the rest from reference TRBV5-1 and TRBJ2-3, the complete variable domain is KAGVTQTPRYLIKTRGQQVTLSCSPISGHRSVSWYQQTPGQGLQFLFEYFSETQRNKGNFPGRFSGRQFSNSRSEMNVSTLELGDSALYLCASSTTGGADTQYFGPGTRLTVL.

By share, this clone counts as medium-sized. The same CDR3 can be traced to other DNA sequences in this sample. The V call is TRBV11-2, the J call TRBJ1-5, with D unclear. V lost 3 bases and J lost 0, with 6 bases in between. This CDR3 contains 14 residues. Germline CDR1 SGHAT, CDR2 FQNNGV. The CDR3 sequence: CASSLSDSNQPQHF. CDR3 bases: TGTGCCAGCAGCTTGTCAGATAGCAATCAGCCCCAGCATTTT.

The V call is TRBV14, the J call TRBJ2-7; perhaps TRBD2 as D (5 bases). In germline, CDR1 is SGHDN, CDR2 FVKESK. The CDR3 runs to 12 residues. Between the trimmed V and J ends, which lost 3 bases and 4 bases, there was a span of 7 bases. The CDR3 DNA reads TGTGCCAGCAGCCAGGGGAGTTACGAGCAGTACTTC. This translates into CASSQGSYEQYF.

The CDR3 region is CASSGGTRRGEQFF. In nucleotides, the CDR3 is TGCGCCAGCAGCGGTGGGACTAGGAGAGGTGAGCAGTTCTTC. The V call is TRBV5-1, the J call TRBJ2-1, with 8 bases identical to TRBD2. The V and J ends lost 4 bases and 9 bases, in that order; junction bases with no gene match: 9. Germline V gene data show CDR1 as SGHRS and CDR2 as YFSETQ. CDR3 size: 14 residues. Together with reference TRBV5-1 and TRBJ2-1, the CDR3 gives the full variable domain: KAGVTQTPRYLIKTRGQQVTLSCSPISGHRSVSWYQQTPGQGLQFLFEYFSETQRNKGNFPGRFSGRQFSNSRSEMNVSTLELGDSALYLCASSGGTRRGEQFFGPGTRLTVL.

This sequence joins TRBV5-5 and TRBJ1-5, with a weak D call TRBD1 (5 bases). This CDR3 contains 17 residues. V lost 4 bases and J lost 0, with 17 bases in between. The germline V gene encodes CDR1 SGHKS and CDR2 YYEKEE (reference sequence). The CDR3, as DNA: TGTGCCAGCAGCCCCGTCCGGGACGAAAATAGCAATCAGCCCCAGCATTTT. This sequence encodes CASSPVRDENSNQPQHF. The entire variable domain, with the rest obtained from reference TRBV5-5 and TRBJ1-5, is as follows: DAGVTQSPTHLIKTRGQQVTLRCSPISGHKSVSWYQQVLGQGPQFIFQYYEKEERGRGNFPDRFSARQFPNYSSELNVNALLLGDSALYLCASSPVRDENSNQPQHFGDGTRLSIL.

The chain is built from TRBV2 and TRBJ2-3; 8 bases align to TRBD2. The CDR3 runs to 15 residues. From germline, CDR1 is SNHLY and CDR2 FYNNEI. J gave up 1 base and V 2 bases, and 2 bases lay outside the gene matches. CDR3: CASSEREGGTDTQYF. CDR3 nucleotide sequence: TGTGCCAGCAGTGAACGGGAGGGTGGCACAGATACGCAGTATTTT.

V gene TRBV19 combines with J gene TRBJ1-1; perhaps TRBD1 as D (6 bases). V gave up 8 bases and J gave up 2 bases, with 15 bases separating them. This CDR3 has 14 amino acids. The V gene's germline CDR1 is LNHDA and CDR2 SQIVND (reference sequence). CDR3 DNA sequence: TGTGCCAGTGGGGGCGGGAAACAAAACACTGAAGCTTTCTTT. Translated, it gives CASGGGKQNTEAFF.

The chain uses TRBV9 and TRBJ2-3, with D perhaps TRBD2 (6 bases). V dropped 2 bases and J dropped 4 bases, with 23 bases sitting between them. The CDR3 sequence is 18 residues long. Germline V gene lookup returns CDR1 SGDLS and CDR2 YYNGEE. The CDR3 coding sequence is TGTGCCAGCAGCGTGCAAACCGCTTCCGGGACTGGATCAGATACGCAGTATTTT. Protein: CASSVQTASGTGSDTQYF.

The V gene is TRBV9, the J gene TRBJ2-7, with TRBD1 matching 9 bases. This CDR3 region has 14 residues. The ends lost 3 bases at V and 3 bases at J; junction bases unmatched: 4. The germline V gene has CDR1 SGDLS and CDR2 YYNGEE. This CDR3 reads CASSDRDRDYEQYF. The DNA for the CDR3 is TGTGCCAGCAGCGACCGGGACAGGGACTACGAGCAGTACTTC.

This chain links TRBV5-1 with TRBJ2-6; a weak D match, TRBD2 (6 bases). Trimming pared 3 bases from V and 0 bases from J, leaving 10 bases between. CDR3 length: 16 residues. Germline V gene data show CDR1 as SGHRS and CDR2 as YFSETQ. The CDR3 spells CASSSAGSSGANVLTF. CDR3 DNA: TGCGCCAGCAGCTCCGCGGGGTCCTCTGGGGCCAACGTCCTGACTTTC.

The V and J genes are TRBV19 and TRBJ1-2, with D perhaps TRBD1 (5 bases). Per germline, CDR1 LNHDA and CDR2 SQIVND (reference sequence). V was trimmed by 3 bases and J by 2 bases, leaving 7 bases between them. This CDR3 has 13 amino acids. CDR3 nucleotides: TGTGCCAGTAGTATGCAGGGCAACTATGGCTACACCTTC. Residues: CASSMQGNYGYTF.

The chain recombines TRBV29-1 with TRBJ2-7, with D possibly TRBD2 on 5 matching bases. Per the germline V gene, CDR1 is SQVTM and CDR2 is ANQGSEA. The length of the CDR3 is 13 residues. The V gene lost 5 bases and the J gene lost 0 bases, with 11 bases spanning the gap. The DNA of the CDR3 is TGCAGCGTTAAAGCGGCTAGCTCCTACGAGCAGTACTTC. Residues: CSVKAASSYEQYF.

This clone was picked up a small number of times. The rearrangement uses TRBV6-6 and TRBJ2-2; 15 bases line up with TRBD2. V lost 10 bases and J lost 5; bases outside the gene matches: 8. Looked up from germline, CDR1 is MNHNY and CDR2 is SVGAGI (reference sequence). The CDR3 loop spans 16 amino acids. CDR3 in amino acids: CAIGGTSGRLTGELFF. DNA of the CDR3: TGTGCCATCGGGGGGACTAGCGGGAGGTTGACCGGGGAGCTGTTTTTT.

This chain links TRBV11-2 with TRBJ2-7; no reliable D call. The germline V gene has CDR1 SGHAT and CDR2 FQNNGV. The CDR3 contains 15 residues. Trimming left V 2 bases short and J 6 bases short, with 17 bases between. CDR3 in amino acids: CASSLIPRSSGEQYF. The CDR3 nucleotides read TGTGCCAGCAGCTTAATTCCCCGATCTTCGGGCGAGCAGTACTTC.

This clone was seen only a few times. CDR3 loop: CARSLKGTNYGYTF. CDR3 in DNA: TGTGCCAGAAGCTTGAAGGGAACTAACTATGGCTACACCTTC. The V and J genes are TRBV5-3 and TRBJ1-2; D not resolved. TRBV5-3 is identified as an open reading frame with a role that is uncertain. The CDR3 covers 14 residues. V lost 1 base to trimming and J lost 0 bases, with 7 bases between them.

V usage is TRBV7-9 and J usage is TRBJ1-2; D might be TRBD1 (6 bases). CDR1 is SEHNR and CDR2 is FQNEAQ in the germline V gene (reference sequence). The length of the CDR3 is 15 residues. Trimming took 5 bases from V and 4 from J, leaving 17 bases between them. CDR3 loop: CASSPDGGGTYGYTF. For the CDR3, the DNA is TGTGCCAGCAGCCCCGACGGGGGCGGCACCTATGGCTACACCTTC.

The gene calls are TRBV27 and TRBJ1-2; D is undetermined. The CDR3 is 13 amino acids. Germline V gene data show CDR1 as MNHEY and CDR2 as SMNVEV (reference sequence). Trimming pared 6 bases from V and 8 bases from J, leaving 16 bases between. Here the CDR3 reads CASRLSPAAGYTF. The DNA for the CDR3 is TGTGCCAGCAGGTTAAGTCCCGCTGCGGGCTACACCTTC.

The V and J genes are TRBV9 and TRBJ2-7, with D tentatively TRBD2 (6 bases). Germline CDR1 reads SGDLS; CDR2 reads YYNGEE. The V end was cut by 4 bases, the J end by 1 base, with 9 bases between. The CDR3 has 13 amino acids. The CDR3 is CASSKTSSYEQYF. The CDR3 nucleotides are TGTGCCAGCAGCAAGACTAGTTCCTACGAGCAGTACTTC.

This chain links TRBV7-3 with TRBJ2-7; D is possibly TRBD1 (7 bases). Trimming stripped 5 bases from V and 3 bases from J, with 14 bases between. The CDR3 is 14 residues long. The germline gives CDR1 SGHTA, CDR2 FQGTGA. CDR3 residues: CASSPRDSRYEQYF. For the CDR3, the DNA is TGTGCCAGCAGCCCGCGGGACAGCCGCTACGAGCAGTACTTC.

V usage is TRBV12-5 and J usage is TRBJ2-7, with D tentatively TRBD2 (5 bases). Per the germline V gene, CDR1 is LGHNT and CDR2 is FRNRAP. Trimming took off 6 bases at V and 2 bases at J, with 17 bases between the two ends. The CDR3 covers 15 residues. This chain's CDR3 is CASGIATLGTYEQYF. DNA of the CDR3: TGTGCTAGTGGAATCGCGACACTCGGGACCTACGAGCAGTACTTC. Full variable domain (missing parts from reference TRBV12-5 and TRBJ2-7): DARVTQTPRHKVTEMGQEVTMRCQPILGHNTVFWYRQTMMQGLELLAYFRNRAPLDDSGMPKDRFSAEMPDATLATLKIQPSEPRDSAVYFCASGIATLGTYEQYFGPGTRLTVT.

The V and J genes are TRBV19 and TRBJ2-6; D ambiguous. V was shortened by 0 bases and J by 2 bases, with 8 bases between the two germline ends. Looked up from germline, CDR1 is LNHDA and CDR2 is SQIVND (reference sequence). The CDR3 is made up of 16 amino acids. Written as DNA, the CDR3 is TGTGCCAGTAGTATAGATAGCACCGCTGGGGCCAACGTCCTGACTTTC. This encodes CASSIDSTAGANVLTF.

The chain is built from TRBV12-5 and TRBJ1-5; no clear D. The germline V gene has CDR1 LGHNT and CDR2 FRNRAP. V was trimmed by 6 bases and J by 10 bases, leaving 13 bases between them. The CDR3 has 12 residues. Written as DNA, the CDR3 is TGTGCTAGTGGACCTCTCCTAGGACCCCAGCATTTT. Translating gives CASGPLLGPQHF. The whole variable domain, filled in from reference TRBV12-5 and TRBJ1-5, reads DARVTQTPRHKVTEMGQEVTMRCQPILGHNTVFWYRQTMMQGLELLAYFRNRAPLDDSGMPKDRFSAEMPDATLATLKIQPSEPRDSAVYFCASGPLLGPQHFGDGTRLSIL.